A selection of T cell receptor beta chains follows, all from one sample in a study of T cell repertoires in cytomegalovirus infection. TCRdb reprocessed the reads with MiXCR, giving one entry per CDR3 protein. The table lists hundreds of thousands of distinct CDR3 sequences, about two fifths of them singletons, with approximately 40% in the top ten. No antigen has been identified for these receptors. The sample was cultured PBMCs, taken from culture after CMV antigen stimulation. The receptors shown here come from a human donor in good health (CMV status not recorded). Some clones in this sample may be carry-over from other donors' samples. Both conserved end residues are part of each CDR3. The D gene is left open where the match is weak. The size entry is marked missing in some rows and otherwise reads once, few, many or a size class.

clone_size: -; j_call: TRBJ1-1; d_call: -; v_call: TRBV5-1; cdr3_aa: CASSQSGGDTEAFF; cdr3_nt: TGCGCCAGCAGTCAGTCGGGAGGTGATACTGAAGCTTTCTTT
clone_size: -; j_call: TRBJ1-2; d_call: TRBD1; v_call: TRBV12-3/TRBV12-4; cdr3_aa: CASSFDRVYGYTF; cdr3_nt: TGTGCCAGCAGTTTCGACAGGGTCTATGGCTACACCTTC
clone_size: -; j_call: TRBJ2-7; d_call: -; v_call: TRBV12-5; cdr3_aa: CASARTGPQVEQYF; cdr3_nt: TGTGCTAGTGCCCGGACGGGACCCCAGGTCGAGCAGTACTTC
clone_size: -; j_call: TRBJ2-3; d_call: -; v_call: TRBV6-1; cdr3_aa: CATHRGSTDTQYF; cdr3_nt: TGTGCCACCCACCGAGGGAGCACAGATACGCAGTATTTT
clone_size: -; j_call: TRBJ2-6; d_call: -; v_call: TRBV7-2; cdr3_aa: CASSRTVYSGANVLTF; cdr3_nt: TGTGCCAGCAGCCGGACGGTATATTCTGGGGCCAACGTCCTGACTTTC
clone_size: many; j_call: TRBJ2-3; d_call: TRBD1; v_call: TRBV7-8; cdr3_aa: CASSLGRTGPTDTQYF; cdr3_nt: TGTGCCAGCAGCTTAGGGCGGACAGGTCCCACAGATACGCAGTATTTT
clone_size: -; j_call: TRBJ2-7; d_call: -; v_call: TRBV4-1; cdr3_aa: CASSPIGAFYEQYF; cdr3_nt: TGCGCCAGCAGCCCGATTGGGGCGTTCTACGAGCAGTACTTC
clone_size: -; j_call: TRBJ2-3; d_call: TRBD2; v_call: TRBV7-2; cdr3_aa: CASSLGLAGETDTQYF; cdr3_nt: TGTGCCAGCAGCTTAGGATTAGCGGGGGAGACAGATACGCAGTATTTT
clone_size: -; j_call: TRBJ2-7; d_call: -; v_call: TRBV7-8; cdr3_aa: CASSLAFNRLYEQYF; cdr3_nt: TGTGCCAGCAGCTTAGCCTTTAACCGGCTGTACGAGCAGTACTTC
clone_size: -; j_call: TRBJ2-1; d_call: TRBD1; v_call: TRBV14; cdr3_aa: CASSQGTGPHNEQFF; cdr3_nt: TGTGCCAGCAGCCAGGGGACAGGGCCTCACAATGAGCAGTTCTTC
clone_size: -; j_call: TRBJ2-1; d_call: TRBD2; v_call: TRBV6-1; cdr3_aa: CASSTSGRGDEQFF; cdr3_nt: TGTGCCAGCAGTACTAGCGGGAGGGGGGATGAGCAGTTCTTC
clone_size: -; j_call: TRBJ2-1; d_call: TRBD2; v_call: TRBV7-2; cdr3_aa: CASSLASGTSGYNEQFF; cdr3_nt: TGTGCCAGCAGCTTAGCTTCCGGGACTAGCGGATACAATGAGCAGTTCTTC
clone_size: few; j_call: TRBJ1-6; d_call: -; v_call: TRBV6-1; cdr3_aa: CASSTVLGSPLHF; cdr3_nt: TGTGCCAGCTCGACAGTTTTAGGCTCACCCCTCCACTTT
clone_size: -; j_call: TRBJ1-1; d_call: -; v_call: TRBV6-2/TRBV6-3; cdr3_aa: CASSYPGLAFF; cdr3_nt: TGTGCCAGCAGCTACCCCGGATTGGCTTTCTTT
clone_size: few; j_call: TRBJ2-7; d_call: -; v_call: TRBV12-3/TRBV12-4; cdr3_aa: CASSSFGDSPGGEQYF; cdr3_nt: TGTGCCAGCAGTTCGTTTGGGGACAGCCCGGGGGGTGAGCAGTACTTC
clone_size: -; j_call: TRBJ2-3; d_call: -; v_call: TRBV24-1; cdr3_aa: CATSDPRRRTDTQYF; cdr3_nt: TGTGCCACCAGTGATCCCCGGCGGCGCACAGATACGCAGTATTTT
clone_size: -; j_call: TRBJ1-6; d_call: -; v_call: TRBV20-1; cdr3_aa: CSAQEVPGNYNSPLHF; cdr3_nt: TGCAGTGCTCAAGAGGTCCCCGGCAATTATAATTCACCCCTCCACTTT
clone_size: -; j_call: TRBJ1-3; d_call: -; v_call: TRBV7-2; cdr3_aa: CASSSSGTYSSGNTIYF; cdr3_nt: TGTGCCAGCAGCTCTTCCGGGACATACAGCTCTGGAAACACCATATATTTT
clone_size: -; j_call: TRBJ2-5; d_call: TRBD2; v_call: TRBV5-6; cdr3_aa: CASSSPFGLAGGATQYF; cdr3_nt: TGTGCCAGCAGCTCACCCTTCGGACTAGCGGGAGGAGCGACCCAGTACTTC
clone_size: few; j_call: TRBJ2-5; d_call: -; v_call: TRBV6-6; cdr3_aa: CASSQEWETQYF; cdr3_nt: TGTGCCAGCAGCCAGGAATGGGAGACCCAGTACTTC
clone_size: few; j_call: TRBJ2-3; d_call: -; v_call: TRBV2; cdr3_aa: CASSDGYSRNTQYF; cdr3_nt: TGTGCCAGCAGTGATGGCTATTCTCGGAATACGCAGTATTTT
clone_size: few; j_call: TRBJ1-6; d_call: -; v_call: TRBV7-6; cdr3_aa: CASSLVSGNSPLHF; cdr3_nt: TGTGCCAGCAGCTTAGTTTCAGGCAATTCACCCCTCCACTTT
clone_size: -; j_call: TRBJ1-2; d_call: TRBD1; v_call: TRBV19; cdr3_aa: CASTMLEGARGYTF; cdr3_nt: TGTGCCAGTACCATGCTCGAGGGGGCGCGCGGCTACACCTTC
clone_size: -; j_call: TRBJ2-5; d_call: TRBD2; v_call: TRBV20-1; cdr3_aa: CSARDFGLAGGETQYF; cdr3_nt: TGCAGTGCTAGAGATTTTGGACTAGCGGGAGGAGAGACCCAGTACTTC
clone_size: once; j_call: TRBJ1-1; d_call: -; v_call: TRBV2; cdr3_aa: CASIREQGGNTEAFF; cdr3_nt: TGTGCCAGCATTAGGGAGCAGGGAGGGAACACTGAAGCTTTCTTT
clone_size: -; j_call: TRBJ2-3; d_call: TRBD2; v_call: TRBV24-1; cdr3_aa: CATSGREGTDTQYF; cdr3_nt: TGTGCCACCAGTGGGCGGGAGGGCACAGATACGCAGTATTTT
clone_size: -; j_call: TRBJ2-3; d_call: -; v_call: TRBV12-3/TRBV12-4; cdr3_aa: CASSGRHTDTQYF; cdr3_nt: TGTGCCAGCAGCGGACGGCACACAGATACGCAGTATTTT
clone_size: -; j_call: TRBJ1-4; d_call: TRBD1; v_call: TRBV27; cdr3_aa: CASRGQGSTNEKLFF; cdr3_nt: TGTGCCAGCAGAGGACAGGGTTCAACTAATGAAAAACTGTTTTTT
clone_size: -; j_call: TRBJ1-6; d_call: -; v_call: TRBV6-6; cdr3_aa: CASSGTAGVGGNSPLHF; cdr3_nt: TGTGCCAGCAGCGGTACGGCAGGGGTCGGAGGTAATTCACCCCTCCACTTT
clone_size: -; j_call: TRBJ1-1; d_call: -; v_call: TRBV4-2; cdr3_aa: CASSQVQMNTEAFF; cdr3_nt: TGTGCCAGCAGCCAAGTCCAGATGAACACTGAAGCTTTCTTT
clone_size: -; j_call: TRBJ1-2; d_call: -; v_call: TRBV11-2; cdr3_aa: CASSLFGLGYTF; cdr3_nt: TGTGCCAGCAGCTTATTTGGGTTAGGCTACACCTTC
clone_size: few; j_call: TRBJ2-3; d_call: TRBD1; v_call: TRBV7-9; cdr3_aa: CASTKGATDTQYF; cdr3_nt: TGTGCCAGCACCAAGGGGGCCACAGATACGCAGTATTTT
clone_size: few; j_call: TRBJ2-3; d_call: -; v_call: TRBV7-9; cdr3_aa: CASSLPPSRGSTDTQYF; cdr3_nt: TGTGCCAGCAGCTTACCCCCCTCAAGAGGGAGCACAGATACGCAGTATTTT
clone_size: few; j_call: TRBJ2-1; d_call: -; v_call: TRBV6-1; cdr3_aa: CASSEQVGQGPNNEQFF; cdr3_nt: TGTGCCAGCAGTGAACAGGTTGGGCAGGGGCCTAACAATGAGCAGTTCTTC
clone_size: -; j_call: TRBJ1-2; d_call: -; v_call: TRBV7-9; cdr3_aa: CASSLAGQSYTF; cdr3_nt: TGTGCCAGCAGCTTAGCAGGACAGAGCTACACCTTC
clone_size: -; j_call: TRBJ1-2; d_call: TRBD1; v_call: TRBV11-2; cdr3_aa: CASSLEQGFYGYTF; cdr3_nt: TGTGCCAGCAGCTTAGAACAGGGGTTCTATGGCTACACCTTC
clone_size: few; j_call: TRBJ1-6; d_call: TRBD1; v_call: TRBV7-6; cdr3_aa: CASSSGQGVNSPLHF; cdr3_nt: TGTGCCAGCAGCTCCGGACAGGGGGTTAATTCACCCCTCCACTTT
clone_size: -; j_call: TRBJ2-5; d_call: TRBD1; v_call: TRBV6-5; cdr3_aa: CASSYNDRGQETQYF; cdr3_nt: TGTGCCAGCAGTTACAACGACAGGGGACAAGAGACCCAGTACTTC
clone_size: once; j_call: TRBJ2-7; d_call: TRBD2; v_call: TRBV20-1; cdr3_aa: CSAPSGGASTYF; cdr3_nt: TGCAGTGCCCCTAGCGGGGGGGCCTCTACGTACTTC
clone_size: -; j_call: TRBJ2-5; d_call: TRBD2; v_call: TRBV6-1; cdr3_aa: CASSEGTSGVYETQYF; cdr3_nt: TGTGCCAGCAGTGAAGGGACTAGCGGGGTTTACGAGACCCAGTACTTC
clone_size: -; j_call: TRBJ2-5; d_call: TRBD2; v_call: TRBV20-1; cdr3_aa: CSAEKTSGSPETQYF; cdr3_nt: TGCAGTGCTGAGAAAACTAGCGGGAGCCCAGAGACCCAGTACTTC
clone_size: once; j_call: TRBJ1-5; d_call: TRBD1; v_call: TRBV6-8; cdr3_aa: CASSSGGRGAQPQHF; cdr3_nt: TGTGCCAGCAGTTCAGGGGGGAGGGGTGCCCAGCCCCAGCATTTT
clone_size: -; j_call: TRBJ2-3; d_call: TRBD2; v_call: TRBV7-8; cdr3_aa: CASSLRLAGGDTQYF; cdr3_nt: TGTGCCAGCAGCTTGAGACTAGCGGGAGGAGATACGCAGTATTTT
clone_size: -; j_call: TRBJ2-1; d_call: -; v_call: TRBV20-1; cdr3_aa: CSAANRNEQFF; cdr3_nt: TGCAGTGCTGCCAACAGGAATGAGCAGTTCTTC
clone_size: -; j_call: TRBJ2-5; d_call: -; v_call: TRBV27; cdr3_aa: CASSSTWTEQETQYF; cdr3_nt: TGTGCCAGCAGTTCCACATGGACAGAGCAAGAGACCCAGTACTTC
clone_size: -; j_call: TRBJ2-4; d_call: TRBD2; v_call: TRBV5-4; cdr3_aa: CASSFGLAGGKAKNIQYF; cdr3_nt: TGTGCCAGCAGCTTCGGACTAGCGGGAGGGAAGGCCAAAAACATTCAGTACTTC
clone_size: -; j_call: TRBJ1-1; d_call: -; v_call: TRBV5-6; cdr3_aa: CASSSPRRALNTEAFF; cdr3_nt: TGTGCCAGCAGCTCACCAAGACGAGCCCTGAACACTGAAGCTTTCTTT
clone_size: -; j_call: TRBJ2-5; d_call: -; v_call: TRBV10-3; cdr3_aa: CAISESTSSRTRETQYF; cdr3_nt: TGTGCCATCAGTGAGTCTACAAGCAGCCGCACCCGGGAGACCCAGTACTTC
clone_size: few; j_call: TRBJ1-6; d_call: -; v_call: TRBV6-1; cdr3_aa: CASSGGFSYNSPLHF; cdr3_nt: TGTGCCAGCAGTGGGGGTTTCTCCTATAATTCACCCCTCCACTTT